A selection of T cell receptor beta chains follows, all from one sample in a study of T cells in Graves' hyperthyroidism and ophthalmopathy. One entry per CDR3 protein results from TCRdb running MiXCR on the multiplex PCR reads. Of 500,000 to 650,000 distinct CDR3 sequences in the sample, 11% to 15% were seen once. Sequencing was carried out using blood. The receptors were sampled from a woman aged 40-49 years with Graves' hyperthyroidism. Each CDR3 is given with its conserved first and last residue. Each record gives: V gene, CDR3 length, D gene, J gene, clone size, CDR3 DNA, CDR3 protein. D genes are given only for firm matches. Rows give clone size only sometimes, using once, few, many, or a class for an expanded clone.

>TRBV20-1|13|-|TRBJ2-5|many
TGCAGTGCTAGAGGAGTCGATCAAGAGACCCAGTACTTC
CSARGVDQETQYF
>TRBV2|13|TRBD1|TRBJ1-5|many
TGTGCCAGCGGACAGGGGGGCAATCAGCCCCAGCATTTT
CASGQGGNQPQHF
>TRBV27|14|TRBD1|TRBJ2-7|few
TGTGCCAGCAGTTACGACAGGGGGGCCTACGAGCAGTACTTC
CASSYDRGAYEQYF
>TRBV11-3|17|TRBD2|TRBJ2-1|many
TGTGCCAGCAGCGCAGGACTAGAAAGGGTGTCCTACAATGAGCAGTTCTTC
CASSAGLERVSYNEQFF
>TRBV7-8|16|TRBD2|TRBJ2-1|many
TGTGCCAGCAGCTTGAACCCCGGGACTACCTACAATGAGCAGTTCTTC
CASSLNPGTTYNEQFF
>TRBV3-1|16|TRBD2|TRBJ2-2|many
TGTGCCAGCAGCCCCCTTTGGGCCGGGGGGACCGGGGAGCTGTTTTTT
CASSPLWAGGTGELFF
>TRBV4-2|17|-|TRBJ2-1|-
TGTGCCAGCAGCCAAGAAGGGGCCTCCCTCTCCTACAATGAGCAGTTCTTC
CASSQEGASLSYNEQFF
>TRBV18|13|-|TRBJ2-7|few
TGTGCCAGCTCACCACCAAGGCACTACGAGCAGTACTTC
CASSPPRHYEQYF
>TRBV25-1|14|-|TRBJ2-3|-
TGTGCCAGCAGTACACACAGTCCTACAGATACGCAGTATTTT
CASSTHSPTDTQYF
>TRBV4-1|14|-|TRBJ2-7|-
TGCGCCAGCAGCCAAGACTCCGGTGCCTACGAGCAGTACTTC
CASSQDSGAYEQYF
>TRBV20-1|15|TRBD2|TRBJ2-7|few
TGCAGTGCTAGTGAGACTAGCGGGAGGACCTACGAGCAGTACTTC
CSASETSGRTYEQYF
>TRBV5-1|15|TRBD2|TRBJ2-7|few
TGCGCCAGCACCTTAATTAGCGGGAGTCGGGTCGAGCAGTACTTC
CASTLISGSRVEQYF
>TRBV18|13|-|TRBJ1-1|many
TGTGCCAGCTCACCACCGATAGGGACTGAAGCTTTCTTT
CASSPPIGTEAFF
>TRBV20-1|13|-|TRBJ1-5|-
TGCAGTGCTAGAAGCGGTCGTAATCAGCCCCAGCATTTT
CSARSGRNQPQHF
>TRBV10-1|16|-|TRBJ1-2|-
TGCGCCAGCAGTGAGTCGAGGTTGCGGGATTGGAGCGGCTACACCTTC
CASSESRLRDWSGYTF
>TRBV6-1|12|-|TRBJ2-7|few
TGTGCCAGCACCAAAACCCCCTACGAGCAGTACTTC
CASTKTPYEQYF
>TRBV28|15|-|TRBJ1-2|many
TGTGCCAGCAGACTTCTGGGGGGAGGGCACTATGGCTACACCTTC
CASRLLGGGHYGYTF
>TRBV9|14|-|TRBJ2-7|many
TGTGCCAGCAGCGTATCTTCAGGGGCCTACGAGCAGTACTTC
CASSVSSGAYEQYF
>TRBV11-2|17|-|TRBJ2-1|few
TGTGCCAGCAGCTTAGAGGGCGGAGCTCTTTCCTACAATGAGCAGTTCTTC
CASSLEGGALSYNEQFF
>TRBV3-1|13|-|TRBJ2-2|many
TGTGCCAGCAGCCAAAGGACCACCGGGGAGCTGTTTTTT
CASSQRTTGELFF
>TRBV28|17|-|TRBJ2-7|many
TGTGCCAGCAGTTTAAACCTACAGGGCCACCTTGCCTACGAGCAGTACTTC
CASSLNLQGHLAYEQYF
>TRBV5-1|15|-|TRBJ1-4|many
TGCGCCAGCAGCTTGGCAGGCAGGCCGGGGGAAAAACTGTTTTTT
CASSLAGRPGEKLFF
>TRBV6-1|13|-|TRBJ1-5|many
TGTGCCAGCTACGGGGGCCTTAATCAGCCCCAGCATTTT
CASYGGLNQPQHF
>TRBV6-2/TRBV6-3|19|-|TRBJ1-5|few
TGTGCCAGCAGTCCGATGACAGGCTCGACACACCCAGGCAATCAGCCCCAGCATTTT
CASSPMTGSTHPGNQPQHF
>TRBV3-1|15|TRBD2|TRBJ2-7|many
TGTGCCAGCAGCCCTAATAGCGGGAGCTCCTACGAGCAGTACTTC
CASSPNSGSSYEQYF